The 2 T cell receptor beta chains below were found in one sample sequenced in a study of regulatory T cells in long-lasting Graves disease listed by TCRdb under 2021. This specimen's time point label, per the study, means: persistent/refractory GD, antithyroid drugs over 5 years with positive TRAb. RNA was extracted from PBMCs in TRIzol for both TCR sequencing and RNA sequencing. Libraries were constructed by multiplex PCR. This sample was sequenced with an Illumina HiSeq 4000. TCR beta libraries were built with iRepertoire HTBI primers and Arm-PCR amplification of CDR3 regions. TCRdb trimmed the raw reads at Q25, called clones with MiXCR and kept productive beta chains. A single entry per CDR3 protein holds the most common genes and DNA from its merged rows. The sample table holds under 350,000 distinct CDR3 sequences, of which under 25% were seen once. Of the sample, approximately 53% is held by the ten largest clones.

The specimen was peripheral blood mononuclear cells (PBMCs), collected when the disease was refractory, from a patient treated with antithyroid drugs. Source of these receptors: a female donor with Graves disease.

This clonotype was counted ten times or more. The chain joins TRBV19 to TRBJ2-7; TRBD1 or TRBD2 may be the D gene (5 bases each). CDR3 length: 14 amino acids. The germline V gene encodes CDR1 LNHDA and CDR2 SQIVND (reference sequence). Trimming cost V 5 bases and J 4 bases, with 15 bases left between them. The CDR3 loop is CASSPGENRYEQYF. The CDR3 DNA follows: TGTGCCAGTAGTCCCGGGGAGAACAGGTACGAGCAGTACTTC.

This clonotype was seen repeatedly, ten times or more. The V and J genes are TRBV12-3 or TRBV12-4 and TRBJ1-6, with D possibly being TRBD1 (5 bases). The length of the CDR3 is 13 residues. Deletions cut 6 bases from V and 6 bases from J, with 9 bases between. CDR3 sequence: CASSQGPNSPLHF. CDR3 coding DNA: TGTGCCAGCAGCCAGGGACCTAATTCACCCCTCCACTTT.